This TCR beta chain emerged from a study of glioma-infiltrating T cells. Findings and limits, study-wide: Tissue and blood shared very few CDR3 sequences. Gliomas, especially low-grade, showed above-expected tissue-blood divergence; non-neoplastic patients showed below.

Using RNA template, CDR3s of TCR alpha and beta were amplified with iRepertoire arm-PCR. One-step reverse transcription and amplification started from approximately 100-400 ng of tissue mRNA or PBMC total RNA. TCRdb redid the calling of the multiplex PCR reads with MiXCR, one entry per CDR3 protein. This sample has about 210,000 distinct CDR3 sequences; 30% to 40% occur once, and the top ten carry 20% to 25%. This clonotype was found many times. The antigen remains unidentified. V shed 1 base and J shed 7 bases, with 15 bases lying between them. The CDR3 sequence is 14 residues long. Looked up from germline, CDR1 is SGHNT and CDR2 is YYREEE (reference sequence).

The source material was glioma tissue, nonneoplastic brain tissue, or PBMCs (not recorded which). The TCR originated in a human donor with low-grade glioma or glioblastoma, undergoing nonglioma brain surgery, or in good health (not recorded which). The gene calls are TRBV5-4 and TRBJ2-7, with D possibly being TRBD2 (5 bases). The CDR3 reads CASSLLSGPEEQYF. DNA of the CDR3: TGTGCCAGCAGCTTGCTGAGCGGACCGGAGGAGCAGTACTTC.